A selection of T cell receptor beta chains follows, all from one sample in a study of OX40 agonist ivuxolimab in advanced cancers. The table came from immunoSEQ multiplex PCR; TCRdb's copy has only in-frame clones and leaves some out. Of 40,000 to 55,000 clones in the sample, about nine tenths were seen once. The sample consisted of CD4+ or CD8+ T cells sorted from blood, taken in a trial of the OX40 agonist ivuxolimab. The receptors here all came from an adult with an advanced solid tumor such as melanoma, head and neck, liver or kidney cancer. The CDR3 runs from the conserved cysteine through the conserved F or W. Each record gives: D gene, CDR3 length, V gene, clone size, J gene, CDR3 protein, CDR3 DNA. The D gene is left open where the match is weak. Size is omitted from some rows. Given values are once, few, many or a class for expanded clones.

.	15	TRBV2	.	TRBJ1-4	CASSGESIREGKMFF	TGTGCCAGCAGTGGGGAATCAATCCGGGAAGGTAAAATGTTTTTT
TRBD1	14	TRBV5-4	.	TRBJ1-2	CASTPGQGANGYTF	TGTGCCAGCACTCCGGGACAGGGAGCAAATGGCTACACCTTC
.	12	TRBV29-1	many	TRBJ1-4	CSVGQSNEKLFF	TGCAGCGTTGGACAGAGTAATGAAAAACTGTTTTTT
.	14	TRBV2	.	TRBJ1-4	CASSEQGLNEKLFF	TGTGCCAGCAGTGAGCAGGGCCTTAATGAAAAACTGTTTTTT
TRBD1	13	TRBV2	.	TRBJ2-4	CASSRQGPNIQYF	TGTGCCAGCAGTCGACAGGGTCCAAACATTCAGTACTTC
TRBD2	15	TRBV7-2	.	TRBJ2-7	CASSPGLSYSYEQYF	TGTGCCAGCAGCCCGGGACTATCCTACTCCTACGAGCAGTACTTC
.	12	TRBV29-1	.	TRBJ1-2	CSTSGTSYGYTF	TGCAGCACCTCCGGGACTTCCTATGGCTACACCTTC
TRBD2	14	TRBV29-1	.	TRBJ2-2	CSIRLAESPGELFF	TGCAGCATAAGACTAGCGGAGTCCCCCGGGGAGCTGTTTTTT
.	12	TRBV28	.	TRBJ2-7	CASSTISYEQYF	TGTGCCAGCAGTACAATAAGCTACGAGCAGTACTTC
.	15	TRBV28	.	TRBJ1-5	CASSLHPLSNQPQHF	TGTGCCAGCAGCCTACACCCCCTCAGCAATCAGCCCCAGCATTTT
.	15	TRBV11-2	.	TRBJ2-7	CASSSASGHAYEQYF	TGTGCCAGCAGCTCCGCCAGCGGGCACGCCTACGAGCAGTACTTC
TRBD1	15	TRBV6-4	few	TRBJ2-3	CASSDGTGGADTQYF	TGTGCCAGCAGTGACGGGACAGGGGGCGCAGATACGCAGTATTTT
TRBD1	15	TRBV4-1	medium-sized	TRBJ2-7	CASSRQTGAAHEQYF	TGCGCCAGCAGCCGGCAAACAGGGGCGGCCCACGAGCAGTACTTC
TRBD2	16	TRBV28	.	TRBJ2-1	CASPPGSGIGLDEQFF	TGTGCCAGCCCGCCGGGGAGCGGGATCGGGTTGGATGAGCAGTTCTTC
TRBD2	17	TRBV13	.	TRBJ2-3	CASSHSLAGGFSDTQYF	TGTGCCAGCAGCCATTCACTAGCGGGAGGTTTTTCAGATACGCAGTATTTT
.	13	TRBV7-9	.	TRBJ1-1	CASSPDWNTEAFF	TGTGCCAGCAGTCCGGACTGGAACACTGAAGCTTTCTTT
.	13	TRBV5-4	.	TRBJ1-1	CASSLGIHTEAFF	TGTGCCAGCAGCTTGGGGATCCACACTGAAGCTTTCTTT
TRBD2	17	TRBV6-1	.	TRBJ2-5	CASSEPAGGLGMETQYF	TGTGCCAGCAGTGAACCGGCGGGAGGGTTGGGGATGGAGACCCAGTACTTC
TRBD1	14	TRBV28	.	TRBJ2-5	CASSSRDRQETQYF	TGTGCCAGCAGTTCGCGGGACAGGCAAGAGACCCAGTACTTC
TRBD1	14	TRBV6-5	once	TRBJ1-4	CATHRGDSGEKLFF	TGTGCCACCCACAGGGGGGATAGCGGTGAAAAACTGTTTTTT
.	15	TRBV7-9	.	TRBJ2-1	CASSLPVLIGDEQFF	TGTGCCAGCAGCTTGCCAGTTCTGATCGGCGATGAGCAGTTCTTC
.	16	TRBV27	.	TRBJ1-5	CASTVPGRVSNQPQHF	TGTGCCAGCACCGTCCCGGGACGGGTGAGCAATCAGCCCCAGCATTTT
.	16	TRBV4-3	.	TRBJ2-2	CASSQDLHTNTGELFF	TGCGCCAGCAGCCAAGATCTACACACGAACACCGGGGAGCTGTTTTTT
TRBD1	15	TRBV15	.	TRBJ2-7	CATSDRDRGIYEQYF	TGTGCCACCAGCGACCGGGACAGGGGGATCTACGAGCAGTACTTC
TRBD2	17	TRBV5-1	.	TRBJ2-1	CASSFQTSGSQRNEQFF	TGCGCCAGCAGCTTCCAGACTAGCGGGAGCCAGAGGAATGAGCAGTTCTTC
.	14	TRBV4-1	.	TRBJ1-2	CASSQVGDGYGYTF	TGCGCCAGCAGCCAAGTGGGGGACGGATATGGCTACACCTTC
TRBD2	15	TRBV29-1	.	TRBJ2-1	CSVYGLAASYNEQFF	TGCAGCGTTTACGGACTAGCGGCCTCCTACAATGAGCAGTTCTTC
.	13	TRBV7-9	.	TRBJ2-7	CASTHPNSYEQYF	TGTGCCAGCACCCACCCCAACTCCTACGAGCAGTACTTC
.	11	TRBV18	.	TRBJ2-1	CASSPGNEQFF	TGTGCCAGCTCACCAGGTAATGAGCAGTTCTTC
.	15	TRBV15	.	TRBJ2-1	CATSRDVAVSNEQFF	TGTGCCACCAGCAGAGACGTAGCGGTTTCCAATGAGCAGTTCTTC
.	14	TRBV5-8	once	TRBJ1-1	CASSGTIMNTEAFF	TGTGCCAGCAGCGGAACCATCATGAACACTGAAGCTTTCTTT
TRBD1	14	TRBV28	.	TRBJ1-1	CASNLDRAFTEAFF	TGTGCCAGCAATCTAGACAGGGCTTTTACTGAAGCTTTCTTT
TRBD2	15	TRBV9	.	TRBJ2-7	CASSVGASGGYEQYF	TGTGCCAGCAGCGTAGGAGCTAGCGGGGGCTACGAGCAGTACTTC
.	13	TRBV6-5	once	TRBJ2-7	CASSEGTDYEQYF	TGTGCCAGCAGTGAAGGGACCGACTACGAGCAGTACTTC
TRBD2	16	TRBV7-3	.	TRBJ2-1	CASSREGLAGGDEQFF	TGTGCCAGCAGCCGCGAAGGACTAGCGGGAGGCGACGAGCAGTTCTTC
.	14	TRBV4-1	few	TRBJ1-2	CASSQDRGFYGYTF	TGCGCCAGCAGCCAAGATCGAGGGTTTTATGGCTACACCTTC
TRBD2	15	TRBV11-2	.	TRBJ2-1	CASSLGGGSYNEQFF	TGTGCCAGCAGCTTAGGCGGGGGATCCTACAATGAGCAGTTCTTC
TRBD2	17	TRBV7-2	.	TRBJ2-7	CASSLGLAGENIYEQYF	TGTGCCAGCAGCCTAGGACTAGCGGGAGAAAACATCTACGAGCAGTACTTC
.	16	TRBV4-1	.	TRBJ1-4	CASSQAAGGYREKLFF	TGCGCCAGCAGCCAAGCAGCCGGGGGCTATCGGGAAAAACTGTTTTTT
.	15	TRBV4-1	.	TRBJ1-2	CASSPTSGGTNGYTF	TGCGCCAGCAGCCCTACTTCTGGCGGTACGAATGGCTACACCTTC
TRBD1	14	TRBV9	.	TRBJ2-1	CASSVGRGTAEQFF	TGTGCCAGCAGCGTAGGGAGAGGGACAGCGGAGCAGTTCTTC
.	11	TRBV30	.	TRBJ1-1	CAWNQGAEAFF	TGCGCCTGGAATCAGGGAGCTGAAGCTTTCTTT
TRBD1	17	TRBV4-1	.	TRBJ2-6	CASSPRTGGDGANVLTF	TGCGCCAGCAGCCCTCGGACAGGGGGCGATGGGGCCAACGTCCTGACTTTC
.	12	TRBV27	.	TRBJ2-7	CASSQGPYEQYF	TGTGCCAGCAGTCAAGGGCCCTACGAGCAGTACTTC
.	16	TRBV6-5	.	TRBJ1-1	CASSFTLIGTNTEAFF	TGTGCCAGCAGTTTCACGCTTATCGGGACGAACACTGAAGCTTTCTTT
TRBD1	15	TRBV6-6	.	TRBJ1-2	CASSRDRASNYGYTF	TGTGCCAGCAGCCGGGACAGGGCCTCTAACTATGGCTACACCTTC
.	13	TRBV4-1	.	TRBJ2-7	CASSQALVYEQYF	TGCGCCAGCAGCCAAGCCCTAGTGTACGAGCAGTACTTC
.	14	TRBV7-9	.	TRBJ2-7	CASSPPGIAYEQYF	TGTGCCAGCAGCCCACCTGGAATCGCCTACGAGCAGTACTTC